This T cell receptor beta chain appears in the sequencing data of a study of T cells in Graves' hyperthyroidism and ophthalmopathy (dated by TCRdb to about 2019). General notes on the study: Peripheral blood was sampled at the time of initial diagnosis, prior to any treatment. TCR V-J signatures able to tell the groups apart were searched for in a discovery cohort of 90 to 100 patients, of whom about 40 had Graves' ophthalmopathy and about 60 had stable Graves' hyperthyroidism. Prospective prediction of ophthalmopathy was tested in an independent validation cohort consisting of fewer than 20 hyperthyroidism patients and approximately 16 patients who later progressed to ophthalmopathy. The 85 to 100 discovery patients were randomly split 7:3 into training and test sets. In several Graves' hyperthyroidism patients, the study also compared T-cell repertoires from thyroid tissue with T-cell repertoires from blood. Once sampling was done, hyperthyroidism patients were given methimazole at a starting dose of 30 mg daily, whereas ophthalmopathy patients were given high-dose intravenous methylprednisolone. The paper describes TCR Vbeta CDR3 sequencing of fewer than 150 peripheral blood samples, made up of 43 ophthalmopathy patients, 70 to 75 hyperthyroidism patients and around 17 progressor patients.

Amplification of TCR beta CDR3 regions was carried out from RNA transcripts. The first round of RT-PCR for the TCR CDR3 was performed with the HTBI primer set and the Qiagen OneStep RT-PCR kit. The libraries were constructed in a second round of multiplex PCR and then size-selected and purified. The libraries were sequenced on an Illumina HiSeq2000 using paired-end 100 bp reads. Per the authors' processing: SOAPnuke was used to process the raw data, throwing out any read that contained adapters or uncalled bases, had a mean Phred below 15, or lacked an exact constant-primer or identifier match. High-quality paired reads were merged using COPE v1.2.5, and each unique nucleotide sequence was defined as a clonotype. MiTCR v1.1 was used to align clonotypes to the IMGT TRBV, TRBD and TRBJ reference segments. Analysis was restricted to V-J combinations with a frequency above 0.0001, which covered about 99% of repertoires. The TCS score was defined as F50 (clonal expansion) divided by E x V (chaos), with BLOSUM62-based TCRdist calculated between CDR3 peptides within each V-J. Welch's t-statistics and random forest reduced 500 to 650 V-J features to 10 to 15, which were used in a naive Bayes classifier (R e1071). In TCRdb, the public reads were trimmed at Q25 with fastp and aligned with MiXCR, with productive beta chains retained. All rows with the same CDR3 protein become a single entry with the most common DNA and genes. TCRdb, not the authors, supplied the V and J calls. For this sample the table gives over 650,000 distinct CDR3 sequences, of which around 15% were detected only once. The ten largest make up approximately 8.4% of the sample.

What the study reported, not specific to this receptor: Most expanded thyroid clonotypes (frequency above 0.001) were also detected in blood, suggesting blood repertoires may reflect thyroid immune responses. Sample size was not statistically predetermined, and investigators were not blinded to group allocation. A model built on a 13 V-J signature distinguished ophthalmopathy from stable hyperthyroidism, reaching about 88% sensitivity and about 81% specificity in cross-validation and 80%/75% in testing. In validation, progression to ophthalmopathy was predicted by the model with approximately 67% sensitivity and roughly 76% specificity, a median of 6.5 months before onset.

A patient counted as having stable Graves' hyperthyroidism if no progression to ophthalmopathy occurred over 18 months of follow-up. The hyperthyroidism patients were between 18 and 65 years old and newly diagnosed, with a disease duration of less than 2 months. Patients with uncontrolled infections, other autoimmune diseases, pregnancy or lactation were excluded. Diagnoses were established on the basis of clinical symptoms, serum thyroxine and TRAb, thyroid ultrasound, and orbital computed tomography. PBMCs were isolated from approximately 10 ml of fresh peripheral blood by Ficoll-Paque density gradient centrifugation. Total RNA was extracted with Trizol reagent, and quality was checked on an Agilent 2100 Bioanalyzer. From the cysteine through the phenylalanine, the CDR3 covers 14 amino acids. Only the CDR3 region is kept as DNA, spanning 42 bases read in frame from base 1. The V and J ends are trimmed by 8 bases and 3 bases, leaving 13 bases between them.

This clonotype was observed many times. The target of this receptor is not known. Per-base quality was not reported, and no clone a single base away is much larger than it. This TCR was sampled from a man younger than 30 with Graves' hyperthyroidism. The chain is encoded by TRBV12-3 or TRBV12-4 joined to TRBJ2-2; TRBD2 could be the D gene, as 5 bases match. Material for sequencing was blood. DNA sequence: TGTGCCAGCCGAAGGACGAGGGACACCGGGGAGCTGTTTTTT. This gives the protein CASRRTRDTGELFF.